This is a list of T cell receptor beta chains from one sample in a study of vaccination effects on CD4 cells after COVID-19. The assay was immunoSEQ multiplex PCR, and TCRdb's table has in-frame clones only and misses some. Of 63,000 or so clones listed, roughly two thirds were seen once; the top ten hold less than 5.5%. No antigens are known for them. The sample consisted of CD4+ T cells from PBMCs cultured with HIV peptides, taken before COVID-19 vaccination. These receptors were taken from a human donor who had a prior SARS-CoV-2 infection. CDR3s include the opening cysteine and the closing phenylalanine or tryptophan. The D gene is left open where the match is weak. Clone size is shown for a subset of rows, as once, few, many or a class of expanded clone.

>15|NA|TRBJ2-1|NA|TRBV5-4
TGTGCCAGCAGCTTGGGGCGGGGTCCAAGCAATGAGCAGTTCTTC
CASSLGRGPSNEQFF
>15|TRBD1|TRBJ1-1|few|TRBV5-1
TGCGCCAGCAGCGCGCCCGACAGGGGTGCCACTGAAGCTTTCTTT
CASSAPDRGATEAFF
>15|NA|TRBJ2-1|once|TRBV11-3
TGTGCCAGCAGCTTAGGCAGGAGAAGTTACAATGAGCAGTTCTTC
CASSLGRRSYNEQFF
>13|TRBD1|TRBJ1-1|few|TRBV18
TGTGCCAGCTCCCAACAGGACAGGGAGGTTGCTTTCTTT
CASSQQDREVAFF
>14|NA|TRBJ1-4|once|TRBV5-4
TGTGCCAGCAGCTTGGGGGGAACTAATGAAAAACTGTTTTTT
CASSLGGTNEKLFF
>15|NA|TRBJ2-3|NA|TRBV7-3
TGTGCCAGCAGCGCAAATACAGACTTCACAGATACGCAGTATTTT
CASSANTDFTDTQYF
>13|NA|TRBJ1-2|NA|TRBV6-5
TGTGCCAGCACCTTAAGGGGGTTAGGTGGCTACACCTTC
CASTLRGLGGYTF
>12|NA|TRBJ2-1|NA|TRBV2
TGTGCCAGCAATGGGGACACCCCTGAGCAGTTCTTC
CASNGDTPEQFF
>15|TRBD2|TRBJ2-5|NA|TRBV6-1
TGTGCCAGCAGTGAACAGCGGGAGGCTCGAGAGACCCAGTACTTC
CASSEQREARETQYF
>11|NA|TRBJ2-1|few|TRBV29-1
TGCAGCGGATACTCCTACAATGAGCAGTTCTTC
CSGYSYNEQFF
>13|NA|TRBJ2-7|NA|TRBV6-4
TGTGCCAGCAGTGACTCTACCTGTCACGAGCAGTACTTC
CASSDSTCHEQYF
>16|NA|TRBJ1-1|few|TRBV4-1
TGCGCCAGCAGCCAAGTCGCAGGGACGGGGGACACTGAAGCTTTCTTT
CASSQVAGTGDTEAFF
>12|NA|TRBJ2-7|NA|TRBV19
TGTGCCAGTAGTCAGAGGGGGTACGAGCAGTACTTC
CASSQRGYEQYF
>16|TRBD2|TRBJ2-5|NA|TRBV7-9
TGTGCCAGCAGCCTACCTAGCGGGAGGACACAAGAGACCCAGTACTTC
CASSLPSGRTQETQYF
>14|NA|TRBJ1-1|NA|TRBV27
TGTGCCAGCAGCCAGAGACGTATCGACACTGAAGCTTTCTTT
CASSQRRIDTEAFF
>13|TRBD1|TRBJ1-1|NA|TRBV2
TGTGCCAGCAGTGCCCGGACAGGGGCTGAAGCTTTCTTT
CASSARTGAEAFF
>15|NA|TRBJ1-2|NA|TRBV18
TGTGCCAGCTCACCTCCCGCGGGGGGCGGCTATGGCTACACCTTC
CASSPPAGGGYGYTF
>14|TRBD1|TRBJ2-5|NA|TRBV14
TGTGCCAGCAGCATCGGACAGGGTTTTGAGACCCAGTACTTC
CASSIGQGFETQYF
>12|NA|TRBJ1-1|NA|TRBV13
TGTGCCAGCAGCCTAAGGCGGACTGAAGCTTTCTTT
CASSLRRTEAFF
>14|NA|TRBJ1-2|once|TRBV5-5
TGTGCCAGCAGCTTAAAAAGTCCTTCCTATGGCTACACCTTC
CASSLKSPSYGYTF
>16|TRBD1|TRBJ2-3|NA|TRBV24-1
TGTGCCACCAGTGATTCCGACAGGGCCCCCCGGGATACGCAGTATTTT
CATSDSDRAPRDTQYF
>16|TRBD1|TRBJ2-1|NA|TRBV7-2
TGTGCCAGCAGCTTGGGGGGGACAGGGTTTTTTAAGGAGCAGTTCTTC
CASSLGGTGFFKEQFF
>13|NA|TRBJ1-5|NA|TRBV6-5
TGTGCCAGCAGTCAAAACAGGGTGCAGCCCCAGCATTTT
CASSQNRVQPQHF
>16|TRBD2|TRBJ2-3|NA|TRBV7-2
TGTGCCAGCAGCCCGGGGACTAGCGGTCCCACAGATACGCAGTATTTT
CASSPGTSGPTDTQYF
>14|NA|TRBJ2-5|NA|TRBV18
TGTGCCAGCTCACCAAAGGGAGGGGGAGAGACCCAGTACTTC
CASSPKGGGETQYF
>13|NA|TRBJ2-5|NA|TRBV24-1
TGTGCCACCAGTGTGTCCGGGATCGAGACCCAGTACTTC
CATSVSGIETQYF
>14|NA|TRBJ2-3|NA|TRBV7-9
TGTGCCAGCAGCCCTGGGGACCCAACAGATACGCAGTATTTT
CASSPGDPTDTQYF
>17|TRBD1|TRBJ2-7|NA|TRBV25-1
TGTGCCAGCAGTGGCGAACAAAGGGACAGGGGGAGATACGAGCAGTACTTC
CASSGEQRDRGRYEQYF
>15|NA|TRBJ1-2|NA|TRBV5-1
TGCGCCAGCAGCCCTCGTCCGGACAGAAACTATGGCTACACCTTC
CASSPRPDRNYGYTF
>20|TRBD2|TRBJ2-1|NA|TRBV27
TGTGCCAGCAGTCCCCTAGCGGGAGGGATTTTTGAAAGCTCCTACAATGAGCAGTTCTTC
CASSPLAGGIFESSYNEQFF
>16|TRBD2|TRBJ2-1|few|TRBV5-1
TGCGCCAGCAGCTTCCCGCTAGCGGGAGCTACGGGTGAGCAGTTCTTC
CASSFPLAGATGEQFF
>17|TRBD1|TRBJ1-3|NA|TRBV5-1
TGCGCCAGCAGCTTCTCCCCGGGACAGAGCTCTGGAAACACCATATATTTT
CASSFSPGQSSGNTIYF
>14|NA|TRBJ2-7|few|TRBV6-5
TGTGCCAGCAGGGTAAAACCTCGCTCCTACGAGCAGTACTTC
CASRVKPRSYEQYF
>11|NA|TRBJ2-3|NA|TRBV20-1
TGCAGTGTCAAAGCCCCAGATACGCAGTATTTT
CSVKAPDTQYF
>15|NA|TRBJ1-1|NA|TRBV27
TGTGCCAGCAGTTGGGGGGCCAACAGGGACACTGAAGCTTTCTTT
CASSWGANRDTEAFF
>14|NA|TRBJ1-5|NA|TRBV20-1
TGCAGTGCTAGTTTCGCGGGGGACAATCAGCCCCAGCATTTT
CSASFAGDNQPQHF
>15|NA|TRBJ1-2|NA|TRBV5-4
TGTGCCAGCAGCTCGTCCGACGGACGAATCTATGGCTACACCTTC
CASSSSDGRIYGYTF
>16|NA|TRBJ1-3|NA|TRBV6-1
TGTGCCAGCAGTGAAGCGCAGATCAGCTCTGGAAACACCATATATTTT
CASSEAQISSGNTIYF
>15|NA|TRBJ2-2|NA|TRBV3-1/TRBV3-2
TGTGCCAGCAGCCAAGTAGGGGGATCCAACGGGGAGCTGTTTTTT
CASSQVGGSNGELFF
>16|NA|TRBJ1-2|NA|TRBV6-5
TGTGCCAGCAGTTACTCGGGCAACACCTATAACTATGGCTACACCTTC
CASSYSGNTYNYGYTF
>13|NA|TRBJ1-1|NA|TRBV5-1
TGCGCCAGCAGCCGTGACAGTCACACTGAAGCTTTCTTT
CASSRDSHTEAFF
>16|TRBD1|TRBJ1-6|NA|TRBV4-3
TGCACCAGCAGCCTGGACAGGCTTGTTGCAAATTCACCCCTCCACTTT
CTSSLDRLVANSPLHF